Following are 2 T cell receptor beta chains from one sample sequenced in a study of blood T cells in healthy people across ages. For the second PCR, which ran for about 7 to 11 cycles, a sample-barcoded 5' primer and a J-beta primer mix were used. TCRdb ran MiXCR on the 5' RACE reads and lists one entry per CDR3 protein. Here the sample spans approximately 800,000 distinct CDR3 sequences, about 47% being singletons. Sequenced: blood. Source of these receptors: a man older than 75 in good health.

This clonotype was picked up one time. V is TRBV4-2 and J is TRBJ2-2; the D gene is possibly TRBD1 (6 bases). The CDR3 covers 16 residues. Trimming stripped 1 base from V and 3 bases from J, with 12 bases between. CDR1 is LGHNA and CDR2 is YNFKEQ in the germline V gene. In DNA, the CDR3 is TGTGCCAGCAGCCAAGCATATAACAGGGACACCGGGGAGCTGTTTTTT. Translated, it gives CASSQAYNRDTGELFF.

This rearrangement joins TRBV25-1 to TRBJ2-3, with a tentative D call TRBD1 (5 bases). This CDR3 comprises 12 residues. Germline CDR1 and CDR2: MGHDK and SYGVNS. The ends were cut back, 2 bases at V and 8 bases at J, with 8 bases in the middle. CDR3 in amino acids: CASSEGAVTQYF. The CDR3 coding sequence is TGTGCCAGCAGTGAAGGGGCGGTTACGCAGTATTTT.